What follows describes a single T cell receptor beta chain. From germline, CDR1 is SGHRS and CDR2 YFSETQ. The junction had 5 bases not matched to a gene; V was cut back by 1 base and J by 8 bases. This CDR3 is built from 16 residues. The data belong to a study of blood T cell repertoires in COVID-19. Study information: Whether acute or convalescent, the COVID-19 samples came from the United States, Italy and Spain. PBMCs, B-cell-depleted T cells, or T cells were the source of the cDNA or gDNA that made up the material.

Study processing details: The authors estimated nucleated cell counts from reference gene primer amplification. The data were produced by immunoSEQ multiplex PCR, yet TCRdb's version contains in-frame clones alone and is incomplete. V, J and clone size are those of that table, while D and trimming were read from the DNA. Altogether 65,000 to 95,000 clones are present, around 90% being singletons, with the ten largest covering approximately 4.5%. The sample was peripheral blood. This chain uses TRBV5-1 with TRBJ2-1; 14 bases map to TRBD2. This receptor was taken from a man in his fifties or sixties with active COVID-19. The CDR3 sequence is CASSLRWTSGGYEQFF. CDR3 DNA sequence: TGCGCCAGCAGCTTGCGTTGGACTAGCGGGGGGTATGAGCAGTTCTTC.